This TCR beta chain was sequenced during a study of glioma-infiltrating T cells. General study results and limits: Tissue-blood divergence was below expectation in non-neoplastic patients, above in gliomas.

At least ten counts were recorded for this clonotype. Its cognate antigen is unknown. TCR alpha and beta CDR3 regions were amplified from RNA using iRepertoire nested multiplex PCR. TCRdb independently ran MiXCR on the multiplex PCR reads; one entry per CDR3 protein. The sample lists approximately 120,000 distinct CDR3 sequences; less than 30% were seen once. The germline gives CDR1 MNHNY, CDR2 SVGAGI (reference sequence). J gave up 2 bases and V 0 bases, and 3 bases lay outside the gene matches. CDR3 length: 15 residues. V usage is TRBV6-6 and J usage is TRBJ2-7, with 8 bases identical to TRBD1. The receptor's source is a human donor with low-grade glioma or glioblastoma, undergoing nonglioma brain surgery, or in good health (not recorded which). Sequenced sample: glioma tissue, nonneoplastic brain tissue, or PBMCs (not recorded which). CDR3 sequence (DNA): TGTGCCAGCAGTTACTCCCAGGGGGCAACCTACGAGCAGTACTTC. Its translation: CASSYSQGATYEQYF.